Listed below are T cell receptor beta chains from one sample, sequenced in a study of T cells after yellow fever vaccination. TCRdb used MiXCR to reprocess the 5' RACE reads, holding one entry per CDR3 protein. The table lists 300,000 or so distinct CDR3 sequences, around 10% of them singletons. Here the sequenced sample was CD4+ T cells sorted from PBMCs, taken 5 days after the yellow fever booster vaccination. Receptors originate from a young man who received the YFV17D yellow fever vaccine. CDR3s include the opening cysteine and the closing phenylalanine or tryptophan. Fields, in order: CDR3 length, D gene, clone size, J gene, V gene, CDR3 DNA, CDR3 protein. A D gene is named only where the DNA matches it firmly. Rows may omit the clone size; those that give it use once, few, many or a size class.

length: 12; D: -; size: -; J: TRBJ1-2; V: TRBV12-3/TRBV12-4; DNA: TGTGCCAGCAGTTCGGGTCTCCGTGGCTACACCTTC; CDR3: CASSSGLRGYTF
length: 13; D: TRBD1; size: few; J: TRBJ1-3; V: TRBV5-4; DNA: TGTGCCAGCAGAAAGGGACAGGCGGACACCATATATTTT; CDR3: CASRKGQADTIYF
length: 12; D: -; size: many; J: TRBJ1-2; V: TRBV29-1; DNA: TGCAGCGTTGATTCTTCAGTCTACGGCTACACCTTC; CDR3: CSVDSSVYGYTF
length: 15; D: TRBD2; size: many; J: TRBJ2-2; V: TRBV3-1; DNA: TGTGCCAGCAGCCAAGATCCACTAGCGTCCGGGGAGCTGTTTTTT; CDR3: CASSQDPLASGELFF
length: 15; D: -; size: few; J: TRBJ1-2; V: TRBV4-2; DNA: TGTGCCAGCAGCCAAGCAGGGCCATTAAACTATGGCTACACCTTC; CDR3: CASSQAGPLNYGYTF
length: 13; D: -; size: many; J: TRBJ2-3; V: TRBV3-1; DNA: TGTGCCAGCAGCCCCTCCGCCATGGATACGCAGTATTTT; CDR3: CASSPSAMDTQYF
length: 13; D: TRBD1; size: many; J: TRBJ1-1; V: TRBV28; DNA: TGTGCCAGCAGAGGGACAGGCATGATTGAAGCTTTCTTT; CDR3: CASRGTGMIEAFF
length: 15; D: TRBD1; size: few; J: TRBJ1-5; V: TRBV24-1; DNA: TGTGCCACCAGTGATAACCGGGACAGGGGTCAGCCCCAGCATTTT; CDR3: CATSDNRDRGQPQHF
length: 14; D: -; size: few; J: TRBJ2-3; V: TRBV9; DNA: TGTGCCAGCAGCCTTGGGGTTAGCACAGATACGCAGTATTTT; CDR3: CASSLGVSTDTQYF
length: 16; D: TRBD1; size: -; J: TRBJ1-5; V: TRBV4-3; DNA: TGCGCCAGCAGCCTAGTCCTGGGACAGGGGACTCAGCCCCAGCATTTT; CDR3: CASSLVLGQGTQPQHF
length: 13; D: -; size: many; J: TRBJ1-4; V: TRBV20-1; DNA: TGCAGTGCTACAGGGGAGGCTAATGAAAAACTGTTTTTT; CDR3: CSATGEANEKLFF
length: 14; D: TRBD1; size: many; J: TRBJ1-5; V: TRBV5-5; DNA: TGTGCCAGCAGCTTGCTCAGGGGGCATCAGCCCCAGCATTTT; CDR3: CASSLLRGHQPQHF
length: 17; D: -; size: many; J: TRBJ2-6; V: TRBV4-3; DNA: TGCGCCAGCAGCCGGAGAGGGGACTCCTCTGGGGCCAACGTCCTGACTTTC; CDR3: CASSRRGDSSGANVLTF
length: 16; D: -; size: -; J: TRBJ1-3; V: TRBV9; DNA: TGTGCCAGCAGCGTAGATCTGGGCGACTCTGGAAACACCATATATTTT; CDR3: CASSVDLGDSGNTIYF
length: 13; D: -; size: -; J: TRBJ2-1; V: TRBV20-1; DNA: TGCAGTGCTAGCTTTCTCCCCGAGGATGAGCAGTTCTTC; CDR3: CSASFLPEDEQFF
length: 16; D: -; size: many; J: TRBJ1-6; V: TRBV6-6; DNA: TGTGCCAGCAGTTACCTCAACCAGGGAAATGGCTCACCCCTCCACTTT; CDR3: CASSYLNQGNGSPLHF
length: 12; D: -; size: few; J: TRBJ2-1; V: TRBV7-9; DNA: TGTGCCAGCAGCTTAGGTTGGAATGAGCAGTTCTTC; CDR3: CASSLGWNEQFF
length: 14; D: TRBD1; size: few; J: TRBJ1-1; V: TRBV4-3; DNA: TGCGCCAGCAGCCAAGAGGACAGGTACGCTGAAGCTTTCTTT; CDR3: CASSQEDRYAEAFF
length: 12; D: -; size: few; J: TRBJ1-1; V: TRBV30; DNA: TGTGCCTGGTCACACTTGAACACTGAAGCTTTCTTT; CDR3: CAWSHLNTEAFF
length: 13; D: -; size: many; J: TRBJ1-1; V: TRBV5-6; DNA: TGTGCCAGCAGCTCCTTACAGAACACTGAAGCTTTCTTT; CDR3: CASSSLQNTEAFF
length: 15; D: -; size: many; J: TRBJ1-1; V: TRBV24-1; DNA: TGTGCCACCAGTGATTTGGGCACACTCAGGCCTGAAGCTTTCTTT; CDR3: CATSDLGTLRPEAFF
length: 17; D: -; size: many; J: TRBJ2-1; V: TRBV5-1; DNA: TGCGCCAGCAGCTTGGGCACCTCCCCGACAGCCTACAATGAGCAGTTCTTC; CDR3: CASSLGTSPTAYNEQFF
length: 12; D: TRBD1; size: few; J: TRBJ2-7; V: TRBV5-5; DNA: TGTGCCAGCATCAACAGGGGGCACGAGCAGTACTTC; CDR3: CASINRGHEQYF
length: 16; D: -; size: few; J: TRBJ2-3; V: TRBV30; DNA: TGTGCCTGGAGTGTACTATCCGGGGGCGCGGCAGATACGCAGTATTTT; CDR3: CAWSVLSGGAADTQYF
length: 15; D: -; size: few; J: TRBJ2-5; V: TRBV27; DNA: TGTGCCAGTGGCGGACAAACCGGGACATTCGAGACCCAGTACTTC; CDR3: CASGGQTGTFETQYF
length: 14; D: TRBD1; size: many; J: TRBJ2-3; V: TRBV7-2; DNA: TGTGCCAGCAGCCAGGGACAGGGGACAGATACGCAGTATTTT; CDR3: CASSQGQGTDTQYF
length: 15; D: -; size: -; J: TRBJ1-5; V: TRBV5-1; DNA: TGCGCCAGCAGCTGGAGGGGGGACACCAGAGAGCCCCAGCATTTT; CDR3: CASSWRGDTREPQHF
length: 11; D: -; size: -; J: TRBJ1-1; V: TRBV5-5; DNA: TGTGCCAGCAGCTTGGAGACTACAGCTTTCTTT; CDR3: CASSLETTAFF
length: 15; D: -; size: -; J: TRBJ2-2; V: TRBV20-1; DNA: TGCAGTGCTAGAGATGTGGGTAGACCCACCGGGGAGCTGTTTTTT; CDR3: CSARDVGRPTGELFF
length: 14; D: -; size: few; J: TRBJ2-2; V: TRBV10-3; DNA: TGTGCCTTAGGAAGGGGACCGGACACCGGGGAGCTGTTTTTT; CDR3: CALGRGPDTGELFF
length: 14; D: -; size: -; J: TRBJ1-5; V: TRBV7-8; DNA: TGTGCCAGCAGCGACCACAGTGGCAATCAGCCCCAGCATTTT; CDR3: CASSDHSGNQPQHF
length: 15; D: -; size: many; J: TRBJ1-5; V: TRBV12-3/TRBV12-4; DNA: TGTGCCAGCAGATCAGGGGTCTATAGCAATCAGCCCCAGCATTTT; CDR3: CASRSGVYSNQPQHF
length: 15; D: TRBD1; size: -; J: TRBJ2-7; V: TRBV5-1; DNA: TGCGCCAGCAGCTCCCTTACAGGGGGCGCCTCCGAGCAGTACTTC; CDR3: CASSSLTGGASEQYF
length: 16; D: -; size: -; J: TRBJ1-6; V: TRBV28; DNA: TGTGCCAGCAGGCGCACTGTGCTCTCCTATAATTCACCCCTCCACTTT; CDR3: CASRRTVLSYNSPLHF
length: 14; D: -; size: many; J: TRBJ1-4; V: TRBV18; DNA: TGTGCCAGCTCACCACAGGGAAGGGGTGAAAAACTGTTTTTT; CDR3: CASSPQGRGEKLFF
length: 15; D: -; size: -; J: TRBJ2-3; V: TRBV6-5; DNA: TGTGCCAGCAGTTACATCAGAGACCCCCGTATCCTAGAGTATTTT; CDR3: CASSYIRDPRILEYF
length: 12; D: -; size: -; J: TRBJ2-5; V: TRBV4-2; DNA: TGTGCCACGTCGCGGGGTGGAGAGACCCAGTACTTC; CDR3: CATSRGGETQYF
length: 18; D: -; size: -; J: TRBJ2-2; V: TRBV7-9; DNA: TGTGCCAGCAGCGTCCGTGGAATCGGCCTACTCAGAAGCGGGGAGCTGTTTTTT; CDR3: CASSVRGIGLLRSGELFF
length: 14; D: TRBD2; size: -; J: TRBJ2-1; V: TRBV7-3; DNA: TGTGCCAGCAGCTCCTCTGGGGGGGGTAATGAGCAGTTCTTC; CDR3: CASSSSGGGNEQFF
length: 14; D: -; size: few; J: TRBJ2-1; V: TRBV30; DNA: TGTGCCTGGAACCGTCCGGGGTCCTACAATGAGCAGTTCTTC; CDR3: CAWNRPGSYNEQFF
length: 12; D: TRBD1; size: few; J: TRBJ1-2; V: TRBV20-1; DNA: TGCAGTGCTAGTTGGGACAGGGGAGTTTACACCTTC; CDR3: CSASWDRGVYTF
length: 13; D: -; size: -; J: TRBJ2-7; V: TRBV12-5; DNA: TGTGCTAGTGGTTTTGGGGGTCAGGTCGAGCAGTACTTC; CDR3: CASGFGGQVEQYF
length: 13; D: TRBD2; size: many; J: TRBJ2-1; V: TRBV11-2; DNA: TGTGCCAGTGGCGGGGGGGTATTGGGTGAGCAGTTCTTC; CDR3: CASGGGVLGEQFF
length: 16; D: TRBD1; size: -; J: TRBJ1-1; V: TRBV6-2/TRBV6-3; DNA: TGTGCCAGCATAACGGTCAACAGGGGGCGCGTCTCCGAAGCTTTCTTT; CDR3: CASITVNRGRVSEAFF
length: 16; D: -; size: -; J: TRBJ2-3; V: TRBV19; DNA: TGTGCCAGTAGTCCCCGACGGACCCCTACCACAGATACGCAGTATTTT; CDR3: CASSPRRTPTTDTQYF
length: 15; D: TRBD2; size: -; J: TRBJ2-4; V: TRBV7-2; DNA: TGTGCCAGCAGCTTTTCAGGGGTTAGCGGGGACATTCAGTACTTC; CDR3: CASSFSGVSGDIQYF
length: 13; D: -; size: few; J: TRBJ1-2; V: TRBV5-1; DNA: TGCGCCAGCAGCTTGGGGGTTCACTATGGCTACACCTTC; CDR3: CASSLGVHYGYTF
length: 11; D: -; size: -; J: TRBJ2-3; V: TRBV12-3/TRBV12-4; DNA: TGTGCCAGCAGTACAATAGATACGCAGTATTTT; CDR3: CASSTIDTQYF
length: 18; D: TRBD1; size: -; J: TRBJ2-6; V: TRBV6-2/TRBV6-3; DNA: TGTGCCAGCAGTCGCCCGGGACAGCTTATATCTGGGGCCAACGTCCTGACTTTC; CDR3: CASSRPGQLISGANVLTF
length: 14; D: -; size: few; J: TRBJ1-1; V: TRBV2; DNA: TGTGCCAGCAGAGATAGGACGGAGCCTATAGGGGCTTTCTTT; CDR3: CASRDRTEPIGAFF
length: 18; D: TRBD2; size: few; J: TRBJ2-7; V: TRBV5-6; DNA: TGTGCCAGCACCCTCCGCGGGGGTAGCGGGGGGCCCATCCACGAGCAGTACTTC; CDR3: CASTLRGGSGGPIHEQYF
length: 16; D: -; size: few; J: TRBJ1-6; V: TRBV5-4; DNA: TGTGCCAGCAGCCCTGGGGGGGCTTCCTATAATTCACCCCTCCACTTT; CDR3: CASSPGGASYNSPLHF
length: 14; D: -; size: -; J: TRBJ1-2; V: TRBV5-1; DNA: TGCGCCAGCAGCTTGGCCGGGACGTACGGAGGCTACACCTTC; CDR3: CASSLAGTYGGYTF